The 2 T cell receptor beta chains below were found in one sample sequenced in a study of human T cells and chemical hapten exposure (dated by TCRdb to the early 2020s). Preparation of the library involved RACE. The sample was run on a NextSeq 500. Clones were called with MiXCR by TCRdb after fastp trimmed the public reads at Q25, and only in-frame beta chains were retained. Rows with a matching CDR3 protein are joined into one entry that keeps the most common DNA and genes. Recorded for this sample are a few hundred thousand distinct CDR3 sequences; roughly 6% of them occurred a single time. Clones ranked in the top ten supply more than 5.5% of the sample. Per the publication, the time point label means: patch test 2, 6 weeks after DPC sensitization. The label giving this sample's treatment or condition can be read as: therapeutic diphenylcyclopropenone sensitization with weekly scalp DPC. The sample was whole blood, taken in connection with sensitization to the hapten diphenylcyclopropenone (DPC). All receptors come from a woman younger than 30 with alopecia areata. Some clones in this sample may be carry-over from other donors' samples.

This clonotype was observed a few times. V gene TRBV5-6 combines with J gene TRBJ1-1; TRBD1 matches at 8 bases. The CDR3 length is 15 residues. V was pared by 2 bases and J by 7 bases, with 10 bases of the junction left unmatched. Germline V CDR1 and CDR2: SGHDT, YYEEEE. Here the CDR3 reads CASSLQDRAGGEAFF. The CDR3 DNA is TGTGCCAGCAGCTTACAGGACAGGGCCGGGGGTGAAGCTTTCTTT.

This clonotype occurred many times. The CDR3 sequence is CASSLTGQGGEQFF. CDR3 nucleotides: TGTGCCAGCAGCTTAACCGGACAGGGAGGGGAGCAGTTCTTC. The rearrangement joins TRBV7-2 to TRBJ2-1; D may be TRBD1 (8 bases). V lost 2 bases to trimming and J lost 10 bases, with 15 bases between them. Germline V CDR1 and CDR2: SGHTA, FQGNSA. The CDR3 spans 14 residues.